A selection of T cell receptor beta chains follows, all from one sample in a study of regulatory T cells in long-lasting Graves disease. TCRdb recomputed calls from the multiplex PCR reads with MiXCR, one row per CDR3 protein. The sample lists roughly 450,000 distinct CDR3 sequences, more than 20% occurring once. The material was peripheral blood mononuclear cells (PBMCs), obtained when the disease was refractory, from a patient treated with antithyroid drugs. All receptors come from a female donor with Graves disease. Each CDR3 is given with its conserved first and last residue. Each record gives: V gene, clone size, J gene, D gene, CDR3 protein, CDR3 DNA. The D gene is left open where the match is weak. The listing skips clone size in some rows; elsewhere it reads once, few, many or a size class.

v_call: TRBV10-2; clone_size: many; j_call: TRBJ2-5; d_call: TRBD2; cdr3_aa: CALGTSGRVETQYF; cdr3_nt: TGCGCCCTCGGGACTAGCGGGAGAGTGGAGACCCAGTACTTC
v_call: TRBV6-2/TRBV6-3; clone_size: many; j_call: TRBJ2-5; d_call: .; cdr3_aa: CASSTTETQYF; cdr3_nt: TGTGCCAGCAGTACCACAGAGACCCAGTACTTC
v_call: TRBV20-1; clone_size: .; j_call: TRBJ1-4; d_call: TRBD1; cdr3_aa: CSAFSRDRNEKLFF; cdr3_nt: TGCAGTGCTTTCTCCCGGGACAGAAATGAAAAACTGTTTTTT
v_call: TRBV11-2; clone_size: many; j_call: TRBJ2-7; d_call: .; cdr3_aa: CASSLGLPSSYEQYF; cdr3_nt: TGTGCCAGCAGCTTGGGTCTTCCCAGCTCCTACGAGCAGTACTTC
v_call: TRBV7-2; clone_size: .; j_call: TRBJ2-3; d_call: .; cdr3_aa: CASSLLSAGRTDTQYF; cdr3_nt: TGTGCCAGCAGCTTATTGAGTGCGGGGCGCACAGATACGCAGTATTTT
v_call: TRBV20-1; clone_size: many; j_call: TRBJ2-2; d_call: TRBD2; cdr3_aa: CSAALLAANTGELFF; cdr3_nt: TGCAGTGCTGCGTTACTAGCGGCCAACACCGGGGAGCTGTTTTTT
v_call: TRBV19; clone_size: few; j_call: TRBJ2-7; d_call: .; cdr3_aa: CASRISWAGLHEQYF; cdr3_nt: TGTGCCAGTAGGATTTCTTGGGCAGGGCTTCACGAGCAGTACTTC
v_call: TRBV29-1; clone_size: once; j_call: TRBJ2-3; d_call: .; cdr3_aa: CSVEEGTLPSTDTQYF; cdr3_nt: TGCAGCGTTGAAGAAGGGACTCTTCCATCAACAGATACGCAGTATTTT
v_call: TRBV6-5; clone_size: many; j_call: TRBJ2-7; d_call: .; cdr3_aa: CASSYSARYEQYF; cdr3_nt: TGTGCCAGCAGTTACTCGGCCCGCTACGAGCAGTACTTC
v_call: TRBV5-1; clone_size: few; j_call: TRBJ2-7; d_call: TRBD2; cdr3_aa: CASSSLAVHEQYF; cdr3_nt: TGCGCCAGCAGCTCACTAGCGGTGCACGAGCAGTACTTC
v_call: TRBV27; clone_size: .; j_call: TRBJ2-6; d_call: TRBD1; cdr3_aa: CASSPYGGQGYSGANVLTF; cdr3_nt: TGTGCCAGCAGTCCATATGGGGGACAGGGATACTCTGGGGCCAACGTCCTGACTTTC
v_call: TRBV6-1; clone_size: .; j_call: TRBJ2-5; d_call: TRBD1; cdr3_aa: CASKTGGAETQYF; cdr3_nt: TGTGCCAGCAAAACAGGGGGCGCGGAGACCCAGTACTTC
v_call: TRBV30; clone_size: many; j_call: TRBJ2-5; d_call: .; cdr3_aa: CAWSWERREGTQYF; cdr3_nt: TGTGCCTGGAGCTGGGAGCGGAGGGAAGGGACCCAGTACTTC
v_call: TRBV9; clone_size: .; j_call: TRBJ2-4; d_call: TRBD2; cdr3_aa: CASSEGLAENIQYF; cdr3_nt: TGTGCCAGCAGCGAGGGACTAGCGGAAAACATTCAGTACTTC
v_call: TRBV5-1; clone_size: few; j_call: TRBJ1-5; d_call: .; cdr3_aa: CASSFTGDGNQPQHF; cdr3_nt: TGCGCCAGCAGCTTTACGGGGGATGGCAATCAGCCCCAGCATTTT
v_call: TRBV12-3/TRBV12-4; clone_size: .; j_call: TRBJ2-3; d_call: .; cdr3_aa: CASSLLWTDTQYF; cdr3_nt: TGTGCCAGCAGTTTGCTTTGGACAGATACGCAGTATTTT
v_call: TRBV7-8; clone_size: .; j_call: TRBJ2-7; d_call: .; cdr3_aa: CASSPIAGSGYEQYF; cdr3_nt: TGTGCCAGCAGCCCCATCGCCGGAAGCGGCTACGAGCAGTACTTC
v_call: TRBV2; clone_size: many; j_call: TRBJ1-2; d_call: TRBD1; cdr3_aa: CASSEPAGQRASGYTF; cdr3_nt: TGTGCCAGCAGTGAGCCTGCGGGACAGAGGGCCTCTGGCTACACCTTC
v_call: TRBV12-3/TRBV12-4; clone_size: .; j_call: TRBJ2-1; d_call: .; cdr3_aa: CASSLGLEEFF; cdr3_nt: TGTGCCAGCAGTTTAGGGCTAGAAGAGTTCTTC
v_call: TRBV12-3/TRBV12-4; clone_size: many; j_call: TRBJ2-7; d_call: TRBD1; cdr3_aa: CASSLGLGQGAYEQYF; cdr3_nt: TGTGCCAGCAGTTTGGGCCTTGGACAGGGGGCTTACGAGCAGTACTTC
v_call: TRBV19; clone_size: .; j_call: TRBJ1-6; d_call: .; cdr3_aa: CASSRSARGDSPLHF; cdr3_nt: TGTGCCAGTAGCCGGTCCGCCCGGGGCGATTCACCCCTCCACTTT
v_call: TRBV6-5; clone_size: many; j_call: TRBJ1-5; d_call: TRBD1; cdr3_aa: CASSYGDRGLQPQHF; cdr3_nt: TGTGCCAGCAGTTATGGGGACAGGGGGCTTCAGCCCCAGCATTTT
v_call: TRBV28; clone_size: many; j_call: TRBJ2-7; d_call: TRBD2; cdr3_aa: CASSLTGTRWYHEQYF; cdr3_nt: TGTGCCAGCAGTTTAACGGGGACTAGATGGTACCACGAGCAGTACTTC
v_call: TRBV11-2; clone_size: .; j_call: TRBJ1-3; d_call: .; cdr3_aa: CASRQPGRSGNTIYF; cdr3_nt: TGTGCCAGCAGACAGCCTGGTCGCTCTGGAAACACCATATATTTT
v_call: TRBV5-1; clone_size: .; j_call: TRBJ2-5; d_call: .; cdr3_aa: CASRGLGVQETQYF; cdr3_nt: TGCGCCAGCAGGGGGTTGGGGGTTCAAGAGACCCAGTACTTC
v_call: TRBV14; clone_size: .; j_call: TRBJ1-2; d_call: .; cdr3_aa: CASSQANAGGGYTF; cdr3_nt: TGTGCCAGCAGCCAAGCAAACGCGGGAGGCGGCTACACCTTC